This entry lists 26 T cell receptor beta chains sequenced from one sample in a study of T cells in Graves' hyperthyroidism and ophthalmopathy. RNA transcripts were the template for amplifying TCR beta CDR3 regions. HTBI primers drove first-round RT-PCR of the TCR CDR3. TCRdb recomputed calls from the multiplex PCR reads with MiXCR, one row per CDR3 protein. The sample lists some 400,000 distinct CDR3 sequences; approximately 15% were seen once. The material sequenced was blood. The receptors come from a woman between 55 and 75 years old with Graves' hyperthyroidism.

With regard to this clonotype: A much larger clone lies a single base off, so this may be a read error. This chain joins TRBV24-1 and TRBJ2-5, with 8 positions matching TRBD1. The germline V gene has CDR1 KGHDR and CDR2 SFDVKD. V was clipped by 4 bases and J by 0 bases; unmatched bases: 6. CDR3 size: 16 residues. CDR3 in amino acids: CATSDRGRGHQETQYF. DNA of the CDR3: TGTGCCACCAGTGACCGGGGCAGGGGGCACCAAGAGACCCAGTACTTC.

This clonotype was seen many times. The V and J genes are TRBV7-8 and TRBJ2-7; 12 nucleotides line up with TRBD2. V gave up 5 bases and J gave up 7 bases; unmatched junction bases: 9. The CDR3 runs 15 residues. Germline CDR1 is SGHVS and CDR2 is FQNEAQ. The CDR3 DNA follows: TGTGCCAGCAGCACCCGACTAGCGGGAGAGGGGGAGCAGTACTTC. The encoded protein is CASSTRLAGEGEQYF.

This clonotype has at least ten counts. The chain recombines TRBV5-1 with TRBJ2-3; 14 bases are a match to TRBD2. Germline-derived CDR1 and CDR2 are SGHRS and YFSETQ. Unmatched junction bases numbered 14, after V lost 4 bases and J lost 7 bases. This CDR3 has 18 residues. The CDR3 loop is CASSLGTSGSSTSNTQYF. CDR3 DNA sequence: TGCGCCAGCAGCCTCGGGACTAGCGGGAGCTCGACGTCGAATACGCAGTATTTT. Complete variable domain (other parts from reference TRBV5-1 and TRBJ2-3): KAGVTQTPRYLIKTRGQQVTLSCSPISGHRSVSWYQQTPGQGLQFLFEYFSETQRNKGNFPGRFSGRQFSNSRSEMNVSTLELGDSALYLCASSLGTSGSSTSNTQYFGPGTRLTVL.

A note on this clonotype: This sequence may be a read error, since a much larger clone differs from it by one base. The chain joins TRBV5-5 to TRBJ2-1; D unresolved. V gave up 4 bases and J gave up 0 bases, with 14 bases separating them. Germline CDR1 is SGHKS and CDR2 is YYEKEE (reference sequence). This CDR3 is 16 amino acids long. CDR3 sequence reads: CASSQFPTSSYNEQFF. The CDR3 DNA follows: TGTGCCAGCAGCCAATTTCCCACGAGCTCCTACAATGAGCAGTTCTTC.

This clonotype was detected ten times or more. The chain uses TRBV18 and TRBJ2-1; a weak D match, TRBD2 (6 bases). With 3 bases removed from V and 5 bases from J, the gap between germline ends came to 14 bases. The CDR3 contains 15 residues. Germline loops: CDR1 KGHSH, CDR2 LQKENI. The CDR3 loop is CASSPRGATDNEQFF. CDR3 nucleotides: TGTGCCAGCTCACCTCGCGGGGCGACTGACAATGAGCAGTTCTTC. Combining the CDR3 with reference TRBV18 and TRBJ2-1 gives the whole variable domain NAGVMQNPRHLVRRRGQEARLRCSPMKGHSHVYWYRQLPEEGLKFMVYLQKENIIDESGMPKERFSAEFPKEGPSILRIQQVVRGDSAAYFCASSPRGATDNEQFFGPGTRLTVL.

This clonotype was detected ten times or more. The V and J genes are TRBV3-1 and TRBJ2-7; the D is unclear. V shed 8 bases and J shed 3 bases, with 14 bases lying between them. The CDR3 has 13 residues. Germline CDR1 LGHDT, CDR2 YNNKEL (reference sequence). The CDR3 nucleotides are TGTGCCAGCTCTAATGGGGTGCTCTACGAGCAGTACTTC. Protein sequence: CASSNGVLYEQYF.

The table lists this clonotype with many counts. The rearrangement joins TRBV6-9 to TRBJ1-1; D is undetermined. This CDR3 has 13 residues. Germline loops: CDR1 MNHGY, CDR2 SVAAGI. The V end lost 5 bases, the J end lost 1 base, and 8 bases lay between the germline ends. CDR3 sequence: CASSRITNTEAFF. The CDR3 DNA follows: TGTGCCAGCAGTCGTATAACGAACACTGAAGCTTTCTTT.

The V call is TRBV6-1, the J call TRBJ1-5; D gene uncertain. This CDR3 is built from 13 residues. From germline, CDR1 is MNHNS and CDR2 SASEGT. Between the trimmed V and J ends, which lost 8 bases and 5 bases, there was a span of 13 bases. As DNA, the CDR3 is TGTGCCAGCCGGAGAACAGCCGATCAGCCCCAGCATTTT. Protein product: CASRRTADQPQHF.

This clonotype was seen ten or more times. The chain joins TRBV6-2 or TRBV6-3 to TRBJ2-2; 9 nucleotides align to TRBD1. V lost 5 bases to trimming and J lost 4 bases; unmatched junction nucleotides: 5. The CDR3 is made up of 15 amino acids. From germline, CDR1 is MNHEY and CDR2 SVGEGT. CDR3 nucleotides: TGTGCCAGCAGTACCAGGACAGGGGTCACCGGGGAGCTGTTTTTT. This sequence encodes CASSTRTGVTGELFF.

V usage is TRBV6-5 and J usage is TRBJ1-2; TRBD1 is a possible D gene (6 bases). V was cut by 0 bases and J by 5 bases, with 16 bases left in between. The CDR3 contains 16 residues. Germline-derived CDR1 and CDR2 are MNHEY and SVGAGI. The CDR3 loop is CASSYSADSNLYGYTF. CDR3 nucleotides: TGTGCCAGCAGTTACTCAGCGGACAGTAATTTATATGGCTACACCTTC.

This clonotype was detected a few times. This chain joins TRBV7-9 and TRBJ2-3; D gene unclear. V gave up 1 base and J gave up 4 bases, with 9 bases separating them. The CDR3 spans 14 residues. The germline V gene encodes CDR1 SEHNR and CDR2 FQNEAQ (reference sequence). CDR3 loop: CASSLDGSADTQYF. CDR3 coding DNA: TGTGCCAGCAGCTTAGATGGATCAGCAGATACGCAGTATTTT.

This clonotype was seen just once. CDR3 DNA sequence: TGTGCCAGCAGCTCCGGGGACGACCCCTACAATGAGCAGTTCTTC. Its protein product is CASSSGDDPYNEQFF. The chain is built from TRBV11-1 and TRBJ2-1, with D perhaps TRBD1 or TRBD2 (5 bases each). With 4 bases removed from V and 2 bases from J, the gap between germline ends came to 12 bases. Germline CDR1 reads SGHAT; CDR2 reads FQDESV (reference sequence). The CDR3 runs 15 residues.

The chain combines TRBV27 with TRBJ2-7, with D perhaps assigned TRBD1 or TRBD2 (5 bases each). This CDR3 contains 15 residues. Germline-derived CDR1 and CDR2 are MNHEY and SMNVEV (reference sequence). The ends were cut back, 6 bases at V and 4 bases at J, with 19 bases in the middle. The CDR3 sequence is CASRPGRGKGYEQYF. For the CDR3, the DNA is TGTGCCAGCAGACCAGGACGGGGAAAGGGGTACGAGCAGTACTTC.

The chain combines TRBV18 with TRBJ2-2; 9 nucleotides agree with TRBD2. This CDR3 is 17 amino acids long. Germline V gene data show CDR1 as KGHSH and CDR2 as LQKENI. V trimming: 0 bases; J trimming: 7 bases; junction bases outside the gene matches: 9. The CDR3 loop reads CASSPPAGGSPGGELFF. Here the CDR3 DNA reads TGTGCCAGCTCACCACCAGCGGGAGGATCCCCCGGCGGGGAGCTGTTTTTT. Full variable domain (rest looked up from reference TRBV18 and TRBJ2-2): NAGVMQNPRHLVRRRGQEARLRCSPMKGHSHVYWYRQLPEEGLKFMVYLQKENIIDESGMPKERFSAEFPKEGPSILRIQQVVRGDSAAYFCASSPPAGGSPGGELFFGEGSRLTVL.

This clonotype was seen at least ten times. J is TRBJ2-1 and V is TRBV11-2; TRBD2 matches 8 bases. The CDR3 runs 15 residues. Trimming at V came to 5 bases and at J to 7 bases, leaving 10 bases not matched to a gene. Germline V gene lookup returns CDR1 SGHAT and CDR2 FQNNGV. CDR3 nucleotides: TGTGCCAGCAGCCCAAGCGGGAGTTGGTTAAATGAGCAGTTCTTC. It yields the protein CASSPSGSWLNEQFF.

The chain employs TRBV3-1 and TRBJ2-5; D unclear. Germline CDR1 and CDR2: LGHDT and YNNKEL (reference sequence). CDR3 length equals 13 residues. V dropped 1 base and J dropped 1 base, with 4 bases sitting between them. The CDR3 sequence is CASSQGSQETQYF. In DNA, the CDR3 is TGTGCCAGCAGCCAAGGAAGCCAAGAGACCCAGTACTTC.

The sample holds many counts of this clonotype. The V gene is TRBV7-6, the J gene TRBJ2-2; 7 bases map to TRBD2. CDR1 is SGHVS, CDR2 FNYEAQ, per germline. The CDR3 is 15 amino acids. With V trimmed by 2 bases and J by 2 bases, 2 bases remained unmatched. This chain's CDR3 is CASSLTGGNTGELFF. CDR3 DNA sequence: TGTGCCAGCAGCTTAACGGGAGGAAACACCGGGGAGCTGTTTTTT.

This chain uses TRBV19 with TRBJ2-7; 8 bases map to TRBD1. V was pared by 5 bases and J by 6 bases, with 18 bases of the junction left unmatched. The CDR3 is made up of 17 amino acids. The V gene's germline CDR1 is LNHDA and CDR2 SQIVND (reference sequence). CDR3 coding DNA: TGTGCCAGTAGTTCTGGACAGGGAGGTTTCGGCTCTGGCGAGCAGTACTTC. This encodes CASSSGQGGFGSGEQYF.

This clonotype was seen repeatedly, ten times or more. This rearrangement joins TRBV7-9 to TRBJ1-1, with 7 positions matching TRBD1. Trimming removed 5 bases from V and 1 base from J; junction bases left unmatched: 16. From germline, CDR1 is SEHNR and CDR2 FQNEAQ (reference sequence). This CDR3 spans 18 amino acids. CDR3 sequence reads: CASSQIGTAENWNTEAFF. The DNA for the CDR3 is TGTGCCAGCAGCCAAATAGGGACAGCCGAGAATTGGAACACTGAAGCTTTCTTT.

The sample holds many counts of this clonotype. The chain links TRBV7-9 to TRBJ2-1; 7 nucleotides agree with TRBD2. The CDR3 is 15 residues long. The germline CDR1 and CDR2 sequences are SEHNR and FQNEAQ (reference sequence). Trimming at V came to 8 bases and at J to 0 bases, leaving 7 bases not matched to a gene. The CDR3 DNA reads TGTGCCAGCTCGGGCCTAGCGGTCTCCTACAATGAGCAGTTCTTC. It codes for CASSGLAVSYNEQFF.

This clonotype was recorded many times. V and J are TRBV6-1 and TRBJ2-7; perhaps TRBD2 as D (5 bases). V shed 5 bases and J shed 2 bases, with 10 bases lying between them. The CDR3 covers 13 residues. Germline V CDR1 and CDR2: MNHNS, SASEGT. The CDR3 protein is CASSSRGAYEQYF. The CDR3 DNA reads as TGTGCCAGCAGTAGCCGGGGAGCCTACGAGCAGTACTTC.

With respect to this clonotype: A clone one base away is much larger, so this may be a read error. CDR3 region: CASSLREEGVTQYF. As DNA, the CDR3 is TGTGCCAGCAGCTTAAGGGAGGAGGGGGTGACCCAGTACTTC. This chain uses TRBV11-3 with TRBJ2-5; D tentatively reads TRBD1 or TRBD2 (6 bases each). This CDR3 is 14 amino acids long. The germline V and J ends were trimmed by 2 bases and 7 bases, with 14 bases remaining between them. Germline V lookup: CDR1 SGHNT, CDR2 YENEEA.

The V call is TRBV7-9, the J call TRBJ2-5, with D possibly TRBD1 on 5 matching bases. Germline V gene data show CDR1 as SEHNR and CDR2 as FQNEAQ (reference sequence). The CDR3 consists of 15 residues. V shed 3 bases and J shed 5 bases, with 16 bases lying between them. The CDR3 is CASSFSGQGRETQYF. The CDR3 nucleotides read TGTGCCAGCAGCTTTTCTGGGCAGGGCAGGGAGACCCAGTACTTC.

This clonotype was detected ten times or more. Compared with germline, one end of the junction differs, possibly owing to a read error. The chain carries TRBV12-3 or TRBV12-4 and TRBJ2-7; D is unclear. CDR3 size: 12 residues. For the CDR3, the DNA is TGTGCCAGCAGTTCACAAGGCGGCCCTGAGGACTTC. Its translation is CASSSQGGPEDF.

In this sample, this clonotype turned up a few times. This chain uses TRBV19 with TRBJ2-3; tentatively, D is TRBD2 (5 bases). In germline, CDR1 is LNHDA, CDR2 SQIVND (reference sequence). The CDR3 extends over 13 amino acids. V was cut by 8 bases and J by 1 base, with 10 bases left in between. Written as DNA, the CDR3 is TGTGCCAGTCATGGACTCGGCACAGATACGCAGTATTTT. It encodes CASHGLGTDTQYF.

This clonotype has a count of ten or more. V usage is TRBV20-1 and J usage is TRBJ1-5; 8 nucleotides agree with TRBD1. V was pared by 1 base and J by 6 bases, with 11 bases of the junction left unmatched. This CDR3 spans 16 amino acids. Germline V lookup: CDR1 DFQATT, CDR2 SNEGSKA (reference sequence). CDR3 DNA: TGCAGTGCTAGAGGCCAAGGACAGGGTATCGGTCAGCCCCAGCATTTT. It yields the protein CSARGQGQGIGQPQHF.